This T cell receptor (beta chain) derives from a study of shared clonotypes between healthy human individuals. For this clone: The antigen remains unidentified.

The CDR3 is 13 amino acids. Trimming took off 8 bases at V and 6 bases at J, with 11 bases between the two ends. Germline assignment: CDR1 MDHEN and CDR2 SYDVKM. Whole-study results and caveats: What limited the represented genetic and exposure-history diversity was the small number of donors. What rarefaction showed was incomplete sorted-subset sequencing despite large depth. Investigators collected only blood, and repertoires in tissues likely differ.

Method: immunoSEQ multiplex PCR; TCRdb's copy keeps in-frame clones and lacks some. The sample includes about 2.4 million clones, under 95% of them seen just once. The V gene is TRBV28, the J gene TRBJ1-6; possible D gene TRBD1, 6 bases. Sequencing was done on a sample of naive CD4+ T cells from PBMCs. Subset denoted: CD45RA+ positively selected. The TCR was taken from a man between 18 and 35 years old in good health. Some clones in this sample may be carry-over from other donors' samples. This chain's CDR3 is CASQRQANSPLHF. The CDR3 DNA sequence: TGTGCCAGCCAGAGACAGGCTAATTCACCCCTCCACTTT.